The TCR beta chain under discussion was sequenced for a study of blood T cells in healthy people across ages. V dropped 3 bases and J dropped 4 bases, with 10 bases sitting between them. There are 14 residues in the CDR3. Study-level findings and limits: Relative to aged donors, long-lived donors carried more naive CD4+ cells and displayed higher diversity.

A second PCR, run for about 7 to 11 cycles, used a sample-barcoded 5' primer plus a J-beta primer mix. TCRdb used MiXCR to reprocess the 5' RACE reads, holding one entry per CDR3 protein. The sample yields about 680,000 distinct CDR3 sequences, around 45% seen once. This clonotype occurred a few times. Its antigen is currently unknown. V gene TRBV12-3 or TRBV12-4 combines with J gene TRBJ2-1; TRBD2 is a possible D gene (5 bases). The receptor was isolated from a woman aged 55 to 70 in good health. The source material was blood. This chain's CDR3 is CASSLLGGYNEQFF. CDR3 DNA: TGTGCCAGCAGTTTGTTAGGCGGGTACAATGAGCAGTTCTTC.